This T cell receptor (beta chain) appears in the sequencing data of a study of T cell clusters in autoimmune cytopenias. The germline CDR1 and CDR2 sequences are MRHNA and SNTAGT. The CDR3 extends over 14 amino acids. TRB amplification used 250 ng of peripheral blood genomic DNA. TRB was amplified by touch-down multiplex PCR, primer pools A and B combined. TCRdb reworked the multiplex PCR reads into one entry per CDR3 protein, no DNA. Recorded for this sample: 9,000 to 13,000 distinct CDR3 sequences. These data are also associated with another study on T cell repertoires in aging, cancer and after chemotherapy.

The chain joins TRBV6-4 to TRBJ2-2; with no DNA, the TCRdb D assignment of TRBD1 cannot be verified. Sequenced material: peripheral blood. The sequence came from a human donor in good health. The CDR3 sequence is CASSDSQDTGELFF.